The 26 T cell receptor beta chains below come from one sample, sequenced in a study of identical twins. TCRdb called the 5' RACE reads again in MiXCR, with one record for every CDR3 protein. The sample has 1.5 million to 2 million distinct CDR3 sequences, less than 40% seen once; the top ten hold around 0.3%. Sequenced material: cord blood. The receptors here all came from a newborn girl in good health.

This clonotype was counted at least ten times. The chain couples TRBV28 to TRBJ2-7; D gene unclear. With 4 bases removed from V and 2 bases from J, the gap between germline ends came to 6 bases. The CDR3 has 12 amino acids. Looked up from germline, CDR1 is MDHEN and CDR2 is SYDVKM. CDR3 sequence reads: CASSSFAYEQYF. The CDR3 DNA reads TGTGCCAGCAGTTCCTTTGCCTACGAGCAGTACTTC. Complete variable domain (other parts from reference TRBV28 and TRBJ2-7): DVKVTQSSRYLVKRTGEKVFLECVQDMDHENMFWYRQDPGLGLRLIYFSYDVKMKEKGDIPEGYSVSREKKERFSLILESASTNQTSMYLCASSSFAYEQYFGPGTRLTVT.

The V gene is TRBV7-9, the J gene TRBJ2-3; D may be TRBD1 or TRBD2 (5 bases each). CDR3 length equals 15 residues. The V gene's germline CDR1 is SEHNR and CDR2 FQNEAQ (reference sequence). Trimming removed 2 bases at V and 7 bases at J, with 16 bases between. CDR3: CASSLTGAVVNTQYF. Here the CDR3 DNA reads TGTGCCAGCAGCTTAACCGGGGCCGTCGTGAATACGCAGTATTTT.

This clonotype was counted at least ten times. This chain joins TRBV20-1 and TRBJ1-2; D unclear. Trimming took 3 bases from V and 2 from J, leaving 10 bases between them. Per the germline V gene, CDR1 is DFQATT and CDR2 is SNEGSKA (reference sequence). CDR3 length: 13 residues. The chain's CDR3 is CSASRAMNYGYTF. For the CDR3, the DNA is TGCAGTGCTAGTCGCGCGATGAACTATGGCTACACCTTC.

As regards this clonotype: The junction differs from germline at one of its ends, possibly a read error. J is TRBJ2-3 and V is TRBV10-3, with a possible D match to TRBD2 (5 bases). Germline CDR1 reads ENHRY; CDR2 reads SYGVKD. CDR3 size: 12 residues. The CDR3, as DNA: TGTTCCATCAGTGACGGGGCAGATACGCAGTATTTT. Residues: CSISDGADTQYF.

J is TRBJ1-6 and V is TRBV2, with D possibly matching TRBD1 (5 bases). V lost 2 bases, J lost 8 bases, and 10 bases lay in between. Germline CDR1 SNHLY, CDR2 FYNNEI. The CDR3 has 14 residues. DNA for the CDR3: TGTGCCAGCAGTGAAAAGGCAGGGTATTCACCCCTCCACTTT. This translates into CASSEKAGYSPLHF.

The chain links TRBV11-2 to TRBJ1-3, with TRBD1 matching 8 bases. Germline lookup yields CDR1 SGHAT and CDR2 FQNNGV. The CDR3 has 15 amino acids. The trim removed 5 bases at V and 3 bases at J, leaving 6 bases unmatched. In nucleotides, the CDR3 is TGTGCCAGCAGCCGAGACAGGGGCGGTGGAAACACCATATATTTT. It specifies CASSRDRGGGNTIYF.

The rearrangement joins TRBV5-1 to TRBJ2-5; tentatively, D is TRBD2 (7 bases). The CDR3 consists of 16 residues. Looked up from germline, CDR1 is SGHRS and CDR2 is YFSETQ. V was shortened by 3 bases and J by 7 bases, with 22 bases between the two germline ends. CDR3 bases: TGCGCCAGCAGCTGGATCCGGGGGGCTGAGTACGCGACCCAGTACTTC. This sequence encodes CASSWIRGAEYATQYF.

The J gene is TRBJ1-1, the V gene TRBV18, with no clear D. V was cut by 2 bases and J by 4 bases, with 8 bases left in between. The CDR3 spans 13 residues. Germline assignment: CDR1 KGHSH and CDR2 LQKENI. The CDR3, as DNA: TGTGCCAGCTCACCAACGTGGAGCACTGAAGCTTTCTTT. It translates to CASSPTWSTEAFF.

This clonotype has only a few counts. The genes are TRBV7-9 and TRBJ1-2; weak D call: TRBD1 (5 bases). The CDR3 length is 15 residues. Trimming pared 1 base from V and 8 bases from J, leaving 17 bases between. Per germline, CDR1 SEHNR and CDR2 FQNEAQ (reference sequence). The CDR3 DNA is TGTGCCAGCAGCTTAGAAGTCGCAGGGTCCTACGGCTACACCTTC. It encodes CASSLEVAGSYGYTF.

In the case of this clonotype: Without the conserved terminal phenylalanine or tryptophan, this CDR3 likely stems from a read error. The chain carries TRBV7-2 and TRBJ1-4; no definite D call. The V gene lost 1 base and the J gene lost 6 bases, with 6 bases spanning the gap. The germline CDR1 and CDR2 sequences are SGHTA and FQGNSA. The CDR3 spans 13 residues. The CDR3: CASSLGTDEKLFY. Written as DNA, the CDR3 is TGTGCCAGCAGCTTAGGCACGGATGAAAAACTGTTTTAT.

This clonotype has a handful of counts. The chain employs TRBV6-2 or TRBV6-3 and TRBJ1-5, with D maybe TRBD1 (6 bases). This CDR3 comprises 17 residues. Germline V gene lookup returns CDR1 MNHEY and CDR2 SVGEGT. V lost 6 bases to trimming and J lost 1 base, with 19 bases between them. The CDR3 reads CASRHRSGAGSNQPQHF. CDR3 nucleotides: TGTGCCAGCAGACACCGATCAGGGGCAGGGAGCAATCAGCCCCAGCATTTT.

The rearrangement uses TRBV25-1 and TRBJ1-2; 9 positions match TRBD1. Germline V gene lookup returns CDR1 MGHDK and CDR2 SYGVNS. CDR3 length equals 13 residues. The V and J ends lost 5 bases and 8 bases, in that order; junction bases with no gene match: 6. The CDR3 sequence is CASSSTTGGGYTF. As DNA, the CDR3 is TGTGCCAGCAGTTCGACGACAGGGGGGGGCTACACCTTC.

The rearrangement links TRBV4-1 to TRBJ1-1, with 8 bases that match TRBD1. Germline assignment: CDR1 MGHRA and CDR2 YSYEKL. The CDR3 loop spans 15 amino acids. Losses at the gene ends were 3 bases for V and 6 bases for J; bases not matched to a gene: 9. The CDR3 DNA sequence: TGCGCCAGCAGCCAGAGGACAGGGAGGGTCTCTGAAGCTTTCTTT. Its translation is CASSQRTGRVSEAFF.

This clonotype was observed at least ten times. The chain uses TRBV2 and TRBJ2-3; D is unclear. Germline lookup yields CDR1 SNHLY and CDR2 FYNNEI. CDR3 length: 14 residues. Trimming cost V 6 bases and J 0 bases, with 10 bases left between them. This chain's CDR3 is CASRLAPSTDTQYF. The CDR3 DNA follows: TGTGCCAGCAGATTAGCCCCTAGCACAGATACGCAGTATTTT. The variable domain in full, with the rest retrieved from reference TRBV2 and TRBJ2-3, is EPEVTQTPSHQVTQMGQEVILRCVPISNHLYFYWYRQILGQKVEFLVSFYNNEISEKSEIFDDQFSVERPDGSNFTLKIRSTKLEDSAMYFCASRLAPSTDTQYFGPGTRLTVL.

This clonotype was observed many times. The CDR3 is CASSFSFSTDTQYF. DNA of the CDR3: TGTGCCAGCAGTTTTAGCTTTAGCACAGATACGCAGTATTTT. V is TRBV12-3 or TRBV12-4 and J is TRBJ2-3; D gene ambiguous. CDR3 length: 14 amino acids. The V end lost 3 bases, the J end lost 0 bases, and 7 bases lay between the germline ends.

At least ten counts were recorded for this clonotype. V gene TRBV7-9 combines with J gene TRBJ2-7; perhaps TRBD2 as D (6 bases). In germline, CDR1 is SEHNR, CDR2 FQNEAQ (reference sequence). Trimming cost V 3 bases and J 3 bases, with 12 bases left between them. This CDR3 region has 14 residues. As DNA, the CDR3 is TGTGCCAGCAGCTTGGCGGGGTTAGACTACGAGCAGTACTTC. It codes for CASSLAGLDYEQYF.

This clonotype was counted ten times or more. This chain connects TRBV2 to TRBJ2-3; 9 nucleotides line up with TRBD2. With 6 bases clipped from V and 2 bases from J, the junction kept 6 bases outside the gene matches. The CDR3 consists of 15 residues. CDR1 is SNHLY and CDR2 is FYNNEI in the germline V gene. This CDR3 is CASSPTSGYTDTQYF. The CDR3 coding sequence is TGTGCCAGCAGCCCGACTAGCGGTTACACAGATACGCAGTATTTT.

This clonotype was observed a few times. The CDR3 nucleotides read TGCAGTGCCCATAGACGAGCGGGAGTGGGAGGGCGAGAGACCCAGTACTTC. It yields the protein CSAHRRAGVGGRETQYF. This chain joins TRBV20-1 and TRBJ2-5; 8 bases fit TRBD2. CDR3 size: 17 residues. Trimming removed 6 bases from V and 4 bases from J; junction bases left unmatched: 19. Per germline, CDR1 DFQATT and CDR2 SNEGSKA (reference sequence).

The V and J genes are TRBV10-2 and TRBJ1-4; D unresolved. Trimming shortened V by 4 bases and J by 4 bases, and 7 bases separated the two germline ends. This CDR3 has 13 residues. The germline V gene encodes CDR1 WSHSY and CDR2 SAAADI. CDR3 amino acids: CASSGSFNEKLFF. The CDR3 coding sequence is TGCGCCAGCAGTGGTAGCTTTAATGAAAAACTGTTTTTT.

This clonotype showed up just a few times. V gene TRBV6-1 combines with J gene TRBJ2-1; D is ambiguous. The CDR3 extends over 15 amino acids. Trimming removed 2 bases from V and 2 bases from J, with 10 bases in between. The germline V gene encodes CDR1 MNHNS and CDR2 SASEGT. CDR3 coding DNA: TGTGCCAGCAGTGAATTCCCCGGAGCCTACAATGAGCAGTTCTTC. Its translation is CASSEFPGAYNEQFF.

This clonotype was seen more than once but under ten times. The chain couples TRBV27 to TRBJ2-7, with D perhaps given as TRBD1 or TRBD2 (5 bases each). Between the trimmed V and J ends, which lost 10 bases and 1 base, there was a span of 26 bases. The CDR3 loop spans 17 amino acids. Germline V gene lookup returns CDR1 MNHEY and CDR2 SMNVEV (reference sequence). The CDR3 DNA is TGTGCCACTTCCCCGGGGTTCTCCTATGGGGCTTCCTACGAGCAGTACTTC. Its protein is CATSPGFSYGASYEQYF.

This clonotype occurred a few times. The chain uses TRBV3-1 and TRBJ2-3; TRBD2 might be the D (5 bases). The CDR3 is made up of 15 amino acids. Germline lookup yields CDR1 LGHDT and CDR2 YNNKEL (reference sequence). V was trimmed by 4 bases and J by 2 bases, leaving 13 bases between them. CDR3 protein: CASSRLARTTDTQYF. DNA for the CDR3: TGTGCCAGCAGCCGGCTAGCCCGTACCACAGATACGCAGTATTTT.

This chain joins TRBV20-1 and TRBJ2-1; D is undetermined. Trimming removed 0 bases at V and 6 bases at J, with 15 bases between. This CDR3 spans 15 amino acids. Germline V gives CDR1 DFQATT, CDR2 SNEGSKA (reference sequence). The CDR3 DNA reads TGCAGTGCTAGAGATGACCGGGTTCAGGTCAATGAGCAGTTCTTC. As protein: CSARDDRVQVNEQFF.

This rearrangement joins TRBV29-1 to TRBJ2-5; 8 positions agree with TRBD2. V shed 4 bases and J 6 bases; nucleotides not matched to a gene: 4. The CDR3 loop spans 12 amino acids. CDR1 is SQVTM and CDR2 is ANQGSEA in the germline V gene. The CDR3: CSVGAGGQTQYF. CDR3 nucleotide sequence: TGCAGCGTTGGGGCGGGAGGCCAGACCCAGTACTTC.

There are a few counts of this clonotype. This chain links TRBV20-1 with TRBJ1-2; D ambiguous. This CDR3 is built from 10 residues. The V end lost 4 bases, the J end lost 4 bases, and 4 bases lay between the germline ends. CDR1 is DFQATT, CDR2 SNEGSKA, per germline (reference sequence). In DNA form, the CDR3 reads TGCAGTGCTATCCTCTATGGCTACACCTTC. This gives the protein CSAILYGYTF.

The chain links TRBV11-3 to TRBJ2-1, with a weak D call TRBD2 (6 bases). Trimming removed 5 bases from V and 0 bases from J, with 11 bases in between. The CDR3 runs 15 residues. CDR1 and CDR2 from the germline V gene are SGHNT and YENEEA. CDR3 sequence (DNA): TGTGCCAGCAGCCATCCCGGGAGCTCCTACAATGAGCAGTTCTTC. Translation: CASSHPGSSYNEQFF.